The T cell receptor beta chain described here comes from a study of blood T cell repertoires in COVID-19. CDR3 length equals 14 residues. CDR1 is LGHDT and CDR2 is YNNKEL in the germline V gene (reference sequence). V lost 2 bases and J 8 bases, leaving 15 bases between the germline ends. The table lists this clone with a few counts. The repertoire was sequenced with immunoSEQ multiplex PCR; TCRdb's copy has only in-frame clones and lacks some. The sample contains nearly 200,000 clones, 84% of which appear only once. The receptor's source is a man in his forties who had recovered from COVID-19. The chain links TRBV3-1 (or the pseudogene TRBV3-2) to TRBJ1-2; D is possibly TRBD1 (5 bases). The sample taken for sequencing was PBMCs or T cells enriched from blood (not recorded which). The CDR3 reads CASSQPDSPWGYTF. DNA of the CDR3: TGTGCCAGCAGCCAACCCGACAGCCCCTGGGGCTACACCTTC.